The sequence of this TCR beta chain was determined in a study of T cell responses to AZD1222 COVID-19 vaccine. Notes on the study in general: The donor group comprised mostly white British people and more females; the analysis possibly underestimated clonal diversity. Rises in breadth and depth of Spike-specific TCRs came after two AZD1222 doses. Unmutated variant regions reportedly attract nearly half of all spike-specific TCRs.

This table comes from immunoSEQ multiplex PCR, and its TCRdb copy is limited to in-frame clones, with some not included. The table has more than 55,000 clones, 60% to 85% seen once. The CDR3 has 19 residues. The J segment lost 2 bases and the V segment lost 5 bases, leaving 16 bases of the junction unmatched. Germline CDR1 is SEHNR and CDR2 is FQNEAQ (reference sequence). Pooling covered second doses at about 4 or about 12 weeks. Remarks on this clone: Its antigen is unidentified.

This specimen consisted of peripheral blood, obtained 28 days after the second AZD1222 dose. The sequence came from an adult who received the AZD1222 COVID-19 vaccine. The rearrangement joins TRBV7-9 to TRBJ2-3; 10 bases match TRBD2. Here the CDR3 DNA reads TGTGCCAGCAGCCGAACCCTTTTGGTTAGCGGGGGGAACACAGATACGCAGTATTTT. Its protein product is CASSRTLLVSGGNTDTQYF.